This TCR beta chain appears in the sequencing data of a study of cytomegalovirus exposure and HLA in healthy donors. Notes on the study in general: Immune exposure data for these donors was limited to CMV serostatus. A missense variant in DCLRE1C was later tied to TCR beta V- and J-gene trimming.

With respect to this clone: Its antigen is still unknown.

CDR3 length: 14 amino acids. The germline V gene encodes CDR1 GTSNPN and CDR2 SVGIG (reference sequence). V was cut by 3 bases and J by 1 base, with 13 bases left in between. Vbeta (60) and Jbeta (13) primers were used in the PCR. Libraries were prepared by immunoSEQ multiplex PCR; TCRdb keeps only in-frame clonotypes and omits some of them. The data contain 150,000 to 200,000 clones, roughly four fifths of them singletons. Participants comprised healthy donors of bone marrow. V is TRBV30 and J is TRBJ2-7; D might be TRBD2 (6 bases). Sequenced material: PBMCs. This TCR was recovered from a woman in her forties in good health and CMV-seronegative. The CDR3, as DNA: TGTGCCTGGAGGGGGACGGGGGTTTCCTACGAGCAGTACTTC. Translating gives CAWRGTGVSYEQYF.